One sample yielded the 10 T cell receptor beta chains listed below, sequenced in a study of metastatic and nonmetastatic thyroid tumors. None of the patients had undergone any treatment ahead of thyroid surgery. Using MiXCR, TCRdb reanalyzed the PCR reads. The data show approximately 32,000 clones, about a fifth seen once. The sequenced material came from tumor tissue. Receptors were obtained from a male donor with papillary thyroid cancer or a benign thyroid nodule (not recorded which). Some clones in this sample may be carry-over from other donors' samples.

This clone showed up many times. Different DNA sequences within this sample yield the same CDR3. The V and J genes are TRBV9 and TRBJ1-5; 9 bases are a match to TRBD1. The V gene end was trimmed by 5 bases and the J gene end by 5 bases; junction bases not matched to a gene: 8. Germline values: CDR1 SGDLS, CDR2 YYNGEE. This CDR3 region has 15 residues. The CDR3 nucleotides read TGTGCCAGCAGTGTCGGGACAGGGAGGGATCAGCCCCAGCATTTT. Its translation is CASSVGTGRDQPQHF.

This clone showed up many times. The chain employs TRBV16 and TRBJ1-1; unclear D gene. The CDR3 is 13 residues long. V shed 2 bases and J shed 8 bases, with 12 bases lying between them. Germline lookup yields CDR1 KGHSY and CDR2 FQNENV. CDR3 coding DNA: TGTGCCAGCAGCCAAACCAGAGACGGGGAAGCTTTCTTT. Translating it yields CASSQTRDGEAFF. Drawing the rest from reference TRBV16 and TRBJ1-1, the complete variable domain is GEEVAQTPKHLVRGEGQKAKLYCAPIKGHSYVFWYQQVLKNEFKFLISFQNENVFDETGMPKERFSAKCLPNSPCSLEIQATKLEDSAVYFCASSQTRDGEAFFGQGTRLTVV.

This clone is deemed medium-sized (0.01 to 0.1%). This chain links TRBV6-5 with TRBJ2-7; 7 bases are shared with TRBD1. The CDR3 is made up of 15 amino acids. The V gene end was trimmed by 2 bases and the J gene end by 4 bases; junction bases not matched to a gene: 8. Germline-derived CDR1 and CDR2 are MNHEY and SVGAGI. CDR3 residues: CASSYAGTELYEQYF. DNA for the CDR3: TGTGCCAGCAGTTACGCCGGGACAGAACTTTACGAGCAGTACTTC.

This clone turned up a few times. The chain recombines TRBV12-3 or TRBV12-4 with TRBJ2-7, with D unclear. V lost 3 bases and J lost 1, with 13 bases in between. The CDR3 contains 15 residues. CDR3 nucleotide sequence: TGTGCCAGCAGTTTGCATACTCTACGTTCCTACGAGCAGTACTTC. Its protein is CASSLHTLRSYEQYF.

Many counts were recorded for this clone. The V call is TRBV5-1, the J call TRBJ2-7, with 8 bases matching TRBD2. The CDR3 is 13 amino acids. CDR1 is SGHRS and CDR2 is YFSETQ in the germline V gene. V trimming: 0 bases; J trimming: 6 bases; junction bases outside the gene matches: 2. Here the CDR3 DNA reads TGCGCCAGCAGCTTGGGGCTAGCGGGCGAGCAGTACTTC. It codes for CASSLGLAGEQYF. The whole variable domain, filled in from reference TRBV5-1 and TRBJ2-7, reads KAGVTQTPRYLIKTRGQQVTLSCSPISGHRSVSWYQQTPGQGLQFLFEYFSETQRNKGNFPGRFSGRQFSNSRSEMNVSTLELGDSALYLCASSLGLAGEQYFGPGTRLTVT.

Only a few counts were recorded for this clone. The V call is TRBV28, the J call TRBJ1-1, with 7 positions matching TRBD1. The CDR3 totals 14 residues. V was pared by 5 bases and J by 5 bases, with 8 bases of the junction left unmatched. Germline assignment: CDR1 MDHEN and CDR2 SYDVKM. In DNA, the CDR3 is TGTGCCAGCAGTCCGCAGGGGGAGTTAACTGAAGCTTTCTTT. Translating it yields CASSPQGELTEAFF.

The table lists this clone with many counts. An end of the junction differs from the germline gene, which may be a read error. The sample contains more than one DNA sequence encoding this CDR3. V gene TRBV15 combines with J gene TRBJ2-7; D remains unclear. The CDR3 is made up of 13 amino acids. Looked up from germline, CDR1 is LNHNV and CDR2 is YYDKDF (reference sequence). Here the CDR3 reads CATSVRSSYEQYF. The CDR3, as DNA: TGCGCCACCAGCGTTAGGAGCTCCTACGAGCAGTACTTC.

This clone showed up many times. One end of the junction does not line up with germline, which may come from a read error. The rearrangement joins TRBV7-2 to TRBJ2-2, with TRBD2 matching 14 bases. The CDR3 runs to 19 residues. The germline V gene has CDR1 SGHTA and CDR2 FQGNSA. The CDR3 region is CASSLATSGRGSVTGELVF. In nucleotides, the CDR3 is TGTGCCAGCAGCTTAGCGACTAGCGGGAGGGGATCGGTCACCGGGGAGCTGGTTTTT.

This clone was observed a few times. This chain links TRBV7-9 with TRBJ1-6, with D tentatively TRBD1 (5 bases). Trimming stripped 6 bases from V and 10 bases from J, with 10 bases between. Germline V lookup: CDR1 SEHNR, CDR2 FQNEAQ (reference sequence). This CDR3 contains 12 residues. CDR3 DNA sequence: TGTGCCAGCAGGACATGGGACTCACCCCTCCACTTT. This translates into CASRTWDSPLHF.

This clone occurred many times. The V gene is TRBV20-1, the J gene TRBJ2-1, with D tentatively TRBD1 (6 bases). Trimming pared 2 bases from V and 6 bases from J, leaving 11 bases between. The CDR3 totals 13 residues. Germline V CDR1 and CDR2: DFQATT, SNEGSKA (reference sequence). CDR3 sequence: CSARPGQINEQFF. The CDR3 DNA follows: TGCAGTGCTAGACCGGGACAAATCAATGAGCAGTTCTTC.